The entry below gives a single T cell receptor beta chain sequence along with its context. The data derive from a study of shared clonotypes between healthy human individuals. Trimming stripped 2 bases from V and 0 bases from J, with 5 bases between. The CDR3 has 14 residues. Germline values: CDR1 MNHEY, CDR2 SVGAGI. Assay: immunoSEQ multiplex PCR; the TCRdb copy retains only in-frame clones and omits some. Altogether millions of clones are present, around nine tenths being singletons, with the ten largest covering more than 0.12%. Sequencing was performed on naive CD4+ T cells sorted from blood. As to subset: CD45RA+ positively selected. The sequence derives from a man between 18 and 29 years old in good health. The rearrangement joins TRBV6-5 to TRBJ2-1; D gene unclear. CDR3 sequence reads: CASSYRASYNEQFF. CDR3 DNA: TGTGCCAGCAGTTACCGGGCCTCCTACAATGAGCAGTTCTTC.